The 10 T cell receptor beta chains listed next were all sequenced from one sample in a study of spatial heterogeneity in lung cancer. The study, taken as a whole, reports: Expanded alpha and beta TCR counts within tumors tracked tumor mutation counts.

Their antigens remain unidentified. Time point in this sample: sample taken at primary tumor resection. TCRdb re-derived calls from the 5' RACE reads in MiXCR, one entry per CDR3 protein. The sample contains about 24,000 distinct CDR3 sequences, approximately 10% of which appear only once. Sample: lung tumor tissue, taken at surgery. Receptors originate from a male donor with early-stage non-small cell lung cancer.

This clonotype was counted ten times or more. The CDR3 sequence: CASSVAGGLEETQYF. The CDR3 coding sequence is TGTGCCAGCAGCGTAGCGGGGGGACTGGAAGAGACCCAGTACTTC. The gene calls are TRBV9 and TRBJ2-5; TRBD2 agrees at 7 bases. The length of the CDR3 is 15 residues. Trimming removed 0 bases from V and 3 bases from J; junction bases left unmatched: 5. Germline CDR1 is SGDLS and CDR2 is YYNGEE.

Ten or more counts support this clonotype. V usage is TRBV7-3 and J usage is TRBJ1-1; D gene uncertain. This CDR3 is 14 amino acids long. V was trimmed by 2 bases and J by 2 bases, leaving 9 bases between them. The germline V gene encodes CDR1 SGHTA and CDR2 FQGTGA. The CDR3: CASSLLGRNTEAFF. In DNA, the CDR3 is TGTGCCAGCAGCTTATTGGGTAGAAACACTGAAGCTTTCTTT.

A few counts support this clonotype. At one of its ends the junction is not consistent with the germline gene, which may arise from a read error. This chain links TRBV20-1 with TRBJ2-3; 10 bases are shared with TRBD2. Germline assignment: CDR1 DFQATT and CDR2 SNEGSKA (reference sequence). This CDR3 is built from 16 residues. CDR3 amino acids: CSARYSGGAGTDTQYF. The CDR3 coding sequence is TGCAGCGCTAGGTACAGCGGGGGGGCCGGCACAGATACGCAGTATTTT.

The chain has TRBV12-3 or TRBV12-4 and TRBJ2-5; D is tentatively TRBD1 or TRBD2 (5 bases each). The CDR3 contains 16 residues. V shed 8 bases and J shed 5 bases, with 24 bases lying between them. This CDR3 is CASSPPGSGPGETQYF. Written as DNA, the CDR3 is TGTGCCAGCTCGCCCCCCGGGTCGGGGCCCGGGGAGACCCAGTACTTC.

Many counts were recorded for this clonotype. This chain connects TRBV6-5 to TRBJ1-2, with a weak D call TRBD1 (6 bases). The CDR3 sequence is 14 residues long. Trimming removed 5 bases from V and 3 bases from J, with 13 bases in between. CDR1 and CDR2 (germline): MNHEY, SVGAGI. CDR3 nucleotide sequence: TGTGCCAGCAGTGCGAACAGGGACGACTATGGCTACACCTTC. Translation gives CASSANRDDYGYTF.

The rearrangement uses TRBV29-1 and TRBJ2-7; the D gene is possibly TRBD2 (6 bases). Germline V gene sequence: CDR1 SQVTM, CDR2 ANQGSEA. The CDR3 sequence is 11 residues long. V was clipped by 6 bases and J by 3 bases, with 9 bases between them. CDR3 amino acids: CSVGGLYEQYF. DNA of the CDR3: TGCAGCGTGGGGGGACTCTACGAGCAGTACTTC.

This clonotype was seen more than once but under ten times. The genes are TRBV3-1 and TRBJ2-7; a weak D match, TRBD2 (6 bases). Trimming left V 5 bases short and J 5 bases short, with 13 bases between. The CDR3 spans 13 residues. Germline-derived CDR1 and CDR2 are LGHDT and YNNKEL (reference sequence). For the CDR3, the DNA is TGTGCCAGCAGCGAAAACCGGGGGAACGAGCAGTACTTC. Translated: CASSENRGNEQYF.

This clonotype occurred many times. The chain recombines TRBV14 with TRBJ2-7; D may correspond to TRBD1 or TRBD2 (5 bases each). V was trimmed by 0 bases and J by 4 bases, leaving 13 bases between them. Germline lookup yields CDR1 SGHDN and CDR2 FVKESK. The CDR3 sequence is 15 residues long. The CDR3 loop is CASSQDEGIRYEQYF. DNA of the CDR3: TGTGCCAGCAGCCAAGATGAGGGGATCAGGTACGAGCAGTACTTC.

In its sample, this clonotype was seen many times. This sequence joins TRBV11-2 and TRBJ2-5; TRBD2 agrees at 13 bases. V shed 5 bases, J shed 1 base, and the junction held 1 base outside the gene matches. This CDR3 is built from 15 residues. Germline V gives CDR1 SGHAT, CDR2 FQNNGV. In nucleotides, the CDR3 is TGTGCCAGCAGCCGACTAGCGGGAGGCCAAGAGACCCAGTACTTC. It yields the protein CASSRLAGGQETQYF.

This clonotype was observed at least ten times. The V gene is TRBV6-1, the J gene TRBJ1-1; a weak D match, TRBD1 (5 bases). The CDR3 has 14 amino acids. V was clipped by 7 bases and J by 8 bases, with 20 bases between them. Germline V gene sequence: CDR1 MNHNS, CDR2 SASEGT. The CDR3 sequence is CASNSAGTFIEAFF. The CDR3 nucleotides read TGTGCCAGCAACTCCGCGGGGACTTTTATAGAAGCTTTCTTT.